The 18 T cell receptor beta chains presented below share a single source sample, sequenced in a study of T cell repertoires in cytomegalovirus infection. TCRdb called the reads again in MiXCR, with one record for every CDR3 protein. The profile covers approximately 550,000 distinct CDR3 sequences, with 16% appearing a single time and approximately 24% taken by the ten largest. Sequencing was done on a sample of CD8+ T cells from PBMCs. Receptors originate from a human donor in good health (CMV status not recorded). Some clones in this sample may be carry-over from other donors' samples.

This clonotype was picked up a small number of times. CDR3 nucleotides: TGTGCCAGCAGCCACCTTTCGACAGGGGGTAATTCACCCCTCCACTTT. It specifies CASSHLSTGGNSPLHF. The rearrangement links TRBV14 to TRBJ1-6; 9 bases align to TRBD1. The germline V gene has CDR1 SGHDN and CDR2 FVKESK. This CDR3 contains 16 residues. Trimming removed 3 bases from V and 6 bases from J; junction bases left unmatched: 6.

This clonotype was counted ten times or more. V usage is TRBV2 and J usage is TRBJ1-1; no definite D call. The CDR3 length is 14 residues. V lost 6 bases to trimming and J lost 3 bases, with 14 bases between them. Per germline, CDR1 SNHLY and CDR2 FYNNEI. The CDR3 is CASSGEGMDTEAFF. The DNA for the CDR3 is TGTGCCAGCAGCGGGGAGGGTATGGACACTGAAGCTTTCTTT. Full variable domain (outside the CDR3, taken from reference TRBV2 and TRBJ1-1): EPEVTQTPSHQVTQMGQEVILRCVPISNHLYFYWYRQILGQKVEFLVSFYNNEISEKSEIFDDQFSVERPDGSNFTLKIRSTKLEDSAMYFCASSGEGMDTEAFFGQGTRLTVV.

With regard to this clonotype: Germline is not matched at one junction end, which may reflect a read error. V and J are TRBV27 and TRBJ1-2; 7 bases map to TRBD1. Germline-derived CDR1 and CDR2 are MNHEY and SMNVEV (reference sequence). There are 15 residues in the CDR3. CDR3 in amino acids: CARSLRSQGNYGYTF. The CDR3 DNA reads TGTGCCCGCAGTTTGAGGTCACAGGGGAACTATGGCTACACCTTC.

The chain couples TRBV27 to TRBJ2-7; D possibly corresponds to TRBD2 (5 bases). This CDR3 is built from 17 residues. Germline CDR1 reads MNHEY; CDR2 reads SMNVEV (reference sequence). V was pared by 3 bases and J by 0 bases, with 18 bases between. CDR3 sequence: CASSFPPRAGGSYEQYF. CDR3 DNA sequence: TGTGCCAGCAGTTTTCCCCCGCGGGCAGGAGGCTCCTACGAGCAGTACTTC.

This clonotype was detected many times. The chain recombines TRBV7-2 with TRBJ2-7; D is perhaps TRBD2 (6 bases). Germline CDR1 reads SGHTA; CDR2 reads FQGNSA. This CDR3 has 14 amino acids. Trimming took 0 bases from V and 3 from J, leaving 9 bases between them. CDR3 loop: CASSLALAYYEQYF. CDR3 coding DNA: TGTGCCAGCAGCTTAGCACTAGCCTACTACGAGCAGTACTTC.

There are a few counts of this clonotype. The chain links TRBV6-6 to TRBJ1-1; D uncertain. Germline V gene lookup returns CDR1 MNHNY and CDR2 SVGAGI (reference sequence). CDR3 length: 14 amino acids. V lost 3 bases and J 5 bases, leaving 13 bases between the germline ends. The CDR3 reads CASSYVGDRTEAFF. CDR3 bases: TGTGCCAGCAGTTATGTAGGAGATCGGACTGAAGCTTTCTTT.

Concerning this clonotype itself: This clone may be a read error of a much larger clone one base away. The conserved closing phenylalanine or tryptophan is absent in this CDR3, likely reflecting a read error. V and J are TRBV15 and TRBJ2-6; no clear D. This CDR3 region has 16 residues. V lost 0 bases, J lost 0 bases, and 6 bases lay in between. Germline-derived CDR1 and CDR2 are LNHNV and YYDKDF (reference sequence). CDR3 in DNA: TGTGCCACCAGCAGAGAGGTCGACTCTGGGGCCAACGTCCTGACTTTA. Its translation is CATSREVDSGANVLTL.

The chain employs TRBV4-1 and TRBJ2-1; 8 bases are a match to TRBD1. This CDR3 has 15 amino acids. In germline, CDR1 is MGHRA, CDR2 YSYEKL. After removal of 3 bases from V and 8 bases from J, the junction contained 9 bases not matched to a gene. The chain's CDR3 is CASSHPETGVDEQFF. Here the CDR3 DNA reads TGCGCCAGCAGCCATCCCGAGACAGGGGTTGATGAGCAGTTCTTC.

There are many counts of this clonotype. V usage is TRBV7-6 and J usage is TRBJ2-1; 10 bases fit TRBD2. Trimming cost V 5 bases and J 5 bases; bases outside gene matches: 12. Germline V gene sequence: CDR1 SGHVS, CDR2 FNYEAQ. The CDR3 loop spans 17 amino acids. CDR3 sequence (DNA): TGTGCCAGCAGCCTGGGCCGTAGCGGGAGGCGGGACAATGAGCAGTTCTTC. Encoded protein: CASSLGRSGRRDNEQFF.

CDR3 in amino acids: CASTRTGGDEKLFF. In nucleotides, the CDR3 is TGTGCCAGCACCCGGACAGGGGGGGATGAAAAACTGTTTTTT. The V call is TRBV9, the J call TRBJ1-4, with 10 bases that match TRBD1. CDR3 length: 14 amino acids. V lost 6 bases to trimming and J lost 6 bases; unmatched junction nucleotides: 5. Germline loops: CDR1 SGDLS, CDR2 YYNGEE.

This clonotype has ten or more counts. CDR3: CSVLLPSVRYNEQFF. The CDR3 coding sequence is TGCAGTGTCCTACTCCCTAGCGTACGATACAATGAGCAGTTCTTC. The chain recombines TRBV20-1 with TRBJ2-1, with TRBD2 as a possible D gene (6 bases). V lost 7 bases, J lost 4 bases, and 20 bases lay in between. There are 15 residues in the CDR3. The germline V gene encodes CDR1 DFQATT and CDR2 SNEGSKA (reference sequence).

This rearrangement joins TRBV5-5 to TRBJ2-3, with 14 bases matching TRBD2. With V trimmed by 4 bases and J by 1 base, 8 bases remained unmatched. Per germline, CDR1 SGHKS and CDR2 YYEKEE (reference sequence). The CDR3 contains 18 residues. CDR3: CASSRTSGGFTGTDTQYF. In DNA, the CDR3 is TGTGCCAGCAGCCGGACTAGCGGGGGGTTTACAGGCACAGATACGCAGTATTTT.

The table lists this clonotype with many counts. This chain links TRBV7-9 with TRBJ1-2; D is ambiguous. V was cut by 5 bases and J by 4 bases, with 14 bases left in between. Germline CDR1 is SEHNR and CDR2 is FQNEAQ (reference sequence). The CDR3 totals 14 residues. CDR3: CASSPSEAIYGYTF. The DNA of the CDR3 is TGTGCCAGCAGCCCCTCGGAAGCTATCTATGGCTACACCTTC.

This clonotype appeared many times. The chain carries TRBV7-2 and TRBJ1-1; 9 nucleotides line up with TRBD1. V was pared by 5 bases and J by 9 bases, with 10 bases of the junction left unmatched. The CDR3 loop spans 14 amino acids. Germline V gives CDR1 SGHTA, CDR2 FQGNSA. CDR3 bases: TGTGCCAGCAGCCTCCGGGACAGGGATTACAAAGCTTTCTTT. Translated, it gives CASSLRDRDYKAFF. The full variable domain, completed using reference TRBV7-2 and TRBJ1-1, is GAGVSQSPSNKVTEKGKDVELRCDPISGHTALYWYRQSLGQGLEFLIYFQGNSAPDKSGLPSDRFSAERTGGSVSTLTIQRTQQEDSAVYLCASSLRDRDYKAFFGQGTRLTVV.

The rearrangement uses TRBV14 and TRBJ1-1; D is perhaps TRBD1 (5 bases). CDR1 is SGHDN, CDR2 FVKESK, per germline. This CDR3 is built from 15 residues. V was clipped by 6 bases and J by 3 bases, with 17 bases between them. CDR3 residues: CASRRRDLGDTEAFF. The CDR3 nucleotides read TGTGCCAGCAGACGAAGGGACCTGGGAGACACTGAAGCTTTCTTT.

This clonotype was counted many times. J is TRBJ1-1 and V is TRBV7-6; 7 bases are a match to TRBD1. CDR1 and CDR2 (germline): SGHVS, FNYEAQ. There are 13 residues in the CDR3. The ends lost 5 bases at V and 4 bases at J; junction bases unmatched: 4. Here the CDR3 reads CASSRGQTTEAFF. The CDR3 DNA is TGTGCCAGCAGCCGGGGACAGACCACTGAAGCTTTCTTT. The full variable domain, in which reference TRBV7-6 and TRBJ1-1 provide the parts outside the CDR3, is GAGVSQSPRYKVTKRGQDVALRCDPISGHVSLYWYRQALGQGPEFLTYFNYEAQQDKSGLPNDRFSAERPEGSISTLTIQRTEQRDSAMYRCASSRGQTTEAFFGQGTRLTVV.

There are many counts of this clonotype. The CDR3 here is CASTGGGQETQYF. CDR3 DNA sequence: TGTGCCAGTACGGGAGGGGGACAAGAGACCCAGTACTTC. The rearrangement links TRBV7-6 to TRBJ2-5, with 8 bases identical to TRBD2. CDR1 is SGHVS, CDR2 FNYEAQ, per germline. Trimming took 9 bases from V and 2 from J; bases not matched to a gene: 5. This CDR3 contains 13 residues.

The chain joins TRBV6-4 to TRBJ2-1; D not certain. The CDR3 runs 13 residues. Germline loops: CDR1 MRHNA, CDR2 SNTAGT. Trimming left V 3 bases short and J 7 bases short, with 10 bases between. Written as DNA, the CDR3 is TGTGCCAGCAGTGATGGCTCGCCTAATGAGCAGTTCTTC. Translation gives CASSDGSPNEQFF.